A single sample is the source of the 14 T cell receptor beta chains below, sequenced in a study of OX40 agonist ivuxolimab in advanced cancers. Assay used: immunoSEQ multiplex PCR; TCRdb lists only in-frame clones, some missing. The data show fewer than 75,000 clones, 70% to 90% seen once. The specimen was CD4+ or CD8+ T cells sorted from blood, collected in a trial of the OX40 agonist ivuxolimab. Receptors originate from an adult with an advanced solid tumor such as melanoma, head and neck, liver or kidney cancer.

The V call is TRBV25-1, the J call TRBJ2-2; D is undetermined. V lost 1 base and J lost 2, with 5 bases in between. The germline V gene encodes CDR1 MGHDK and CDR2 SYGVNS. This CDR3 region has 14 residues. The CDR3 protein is CASSEWGNTGELFF. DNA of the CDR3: TGTGCCAGCAGTGAATGGGGAAACACCGGGGAGCTGTTTTTT.

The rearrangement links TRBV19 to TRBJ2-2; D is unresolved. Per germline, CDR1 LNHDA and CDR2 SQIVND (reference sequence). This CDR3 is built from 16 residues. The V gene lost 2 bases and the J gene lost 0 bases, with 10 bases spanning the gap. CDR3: CASSIFETSNTGELFF. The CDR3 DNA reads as TGTGCCAGTAGTATATTTGAGACTTCGAACACCGGGGAGCTGTTTTTT. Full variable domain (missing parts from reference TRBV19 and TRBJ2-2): DGGITQSPKYLFRKEGQNVTLSCEQNLNHDAMYWYRQDPGQGLRLIYYSQIVNDFQKGDIAEGYSVSREKKESFPLTVTSAQKNPTAFYLCASSIFETSNTGELFFGEGSRLTVL.

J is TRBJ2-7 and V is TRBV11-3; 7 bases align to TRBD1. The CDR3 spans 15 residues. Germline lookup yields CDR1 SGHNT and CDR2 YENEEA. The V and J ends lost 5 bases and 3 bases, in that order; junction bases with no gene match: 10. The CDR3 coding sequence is TGTGCCAGCAGCCTCAAGGGGGCGGCCCGCTACGAGCAGTACTTC. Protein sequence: CASSLKGAARYEQYF.

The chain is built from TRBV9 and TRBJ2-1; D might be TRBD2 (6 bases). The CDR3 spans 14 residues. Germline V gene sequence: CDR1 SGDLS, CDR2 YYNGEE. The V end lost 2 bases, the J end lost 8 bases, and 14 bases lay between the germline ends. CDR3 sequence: CASSVVSPGDEQFF. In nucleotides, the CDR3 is TGTGCCAGCAGCGTTGTCTCCCCGGGGGATGAGCAGTTCTTC.

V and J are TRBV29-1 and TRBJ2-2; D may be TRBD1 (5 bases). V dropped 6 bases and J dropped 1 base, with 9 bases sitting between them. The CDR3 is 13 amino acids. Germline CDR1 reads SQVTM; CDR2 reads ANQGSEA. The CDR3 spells CSVPDMNTGELFF. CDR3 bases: TGCAGCGTACCGGACATGAACACCGGGGAGCTGTTTTTT.

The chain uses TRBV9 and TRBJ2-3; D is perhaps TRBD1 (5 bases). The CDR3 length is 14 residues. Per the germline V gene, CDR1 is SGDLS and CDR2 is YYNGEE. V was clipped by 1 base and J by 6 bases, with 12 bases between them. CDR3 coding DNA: TGTGCCAGCAGCGTATTGTGGGGCGCGGATACGCAGTATTTT. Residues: CASSVLWGADTQYF.

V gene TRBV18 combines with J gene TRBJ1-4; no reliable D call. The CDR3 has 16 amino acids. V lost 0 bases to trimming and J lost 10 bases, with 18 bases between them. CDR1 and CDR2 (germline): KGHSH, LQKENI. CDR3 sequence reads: CASSPPSGQQEGKLFF. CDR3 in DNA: TGTGCCAGCTCACCACCGTCCGGTCAACAAGAAGGAAAACTGTTTTTT.

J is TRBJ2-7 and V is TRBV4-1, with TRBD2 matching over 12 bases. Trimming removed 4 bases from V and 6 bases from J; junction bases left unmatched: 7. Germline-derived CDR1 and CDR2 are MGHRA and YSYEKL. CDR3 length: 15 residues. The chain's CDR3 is CASSRRLAGEGEQYF. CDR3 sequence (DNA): TGCGCCAGCAGCCGCCGACTAGCGGGAGAGGGCGAGCAGTACTTC.

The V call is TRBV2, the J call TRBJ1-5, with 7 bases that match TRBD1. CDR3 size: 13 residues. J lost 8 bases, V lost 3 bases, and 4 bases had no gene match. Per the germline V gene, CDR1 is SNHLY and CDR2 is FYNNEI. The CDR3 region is CASSDNRGKPQHF. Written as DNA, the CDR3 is TGTGCCAGCAGTGATAACAGGGGAAAGCCCCAGCATTTT.

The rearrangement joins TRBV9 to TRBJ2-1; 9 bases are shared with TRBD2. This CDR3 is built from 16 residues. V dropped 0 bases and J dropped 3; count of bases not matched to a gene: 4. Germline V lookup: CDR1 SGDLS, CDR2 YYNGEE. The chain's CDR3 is CASSVGLADVYNEQFF. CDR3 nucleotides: TGTGCCAGCAGCGTAGGACTAGCGGACGTCTACAATGAGCAGTTCTTC.

The CDR3, as DNA: TGTGCCAGCAGCTTAGTAGGGCAGGCCAATTCACCCCTCCACTTT. Translation gives CASSLVGQANSPLHF. This rearrangement joins TRBV7-8 to TRBJ1-6; no clear D gene. The V end was cut by 1 base, the J end by 7 bases, with 11 bases between. Germline CDR1 is SGHVS and CDR2 is FQNEAQ. The length of the CDR3 is 15 residues.

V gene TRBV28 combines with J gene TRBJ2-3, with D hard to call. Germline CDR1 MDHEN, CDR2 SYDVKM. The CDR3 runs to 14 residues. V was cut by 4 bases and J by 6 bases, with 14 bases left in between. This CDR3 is CASSSLAAQDTQYF. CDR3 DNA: TGTGCCAGCAGTTCCCTGGCGGCTCAGGATACGCAGTATTTT.

CDR3 loop: CASSPTWREGETQYF. The CDR3 DNA is TGCGCCAGCAGTCCGACGTGGCGGGAGGGAGAGACCCAGTACTTC. The chain recombines TRBV10-2 with TRBJ2-5, with TRBD2 matching over 9 bases. Trimming took 5 bases from V and 4 from J; bases not matched to a gene: 8. This CDR3 is 15 amino acids long. Germline V gene sequence: CDR1 WSHSY, CDR2 SAAADI.

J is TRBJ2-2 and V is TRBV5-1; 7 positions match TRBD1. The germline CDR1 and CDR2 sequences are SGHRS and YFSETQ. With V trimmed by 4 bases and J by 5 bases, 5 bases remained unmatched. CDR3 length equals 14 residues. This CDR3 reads CASSGDSMTGELFF. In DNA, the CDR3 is TGCGCCAGCAGCGGGGACAGTATGACCGGGGAGCTGTTTTTT.